This T cell receptor (beta chain) was retrieved from a study of blood T cell repertoires in COVID-19. Study as a whole: Sites across the United States, Italy and Spain contributed samples from acute and convalescent COVID-19. In each case, the material was cDNA or gDNA derived from T cells, B-cell-depleted T cells, or PBMCs.

As originally analysed: Reference gene primer amplification yielded estimated nucleated cell counts. The method was immunoSEQ multiplex PCR; TCRdb's version includes in-frame clones alone and lacks a portion of them. V, J and clone size derive from that table, while D and trimming were established from the DNA sequence. The table lists 200,000 to 250,000 clones, more than 75% of them singletons. The V gene's germline CDR1 is MNHEY and CDR2 SVGAGI. V shed 2 bases, J shed 13 bases, and the junction held 6 bases outside the gene matches. This CDR3 region has 13 residues. The source of this sequence is a human donor in a cohort sampled during active COVID-19. This chain links TRBV6-5 with TRBJ1-4; 8 bases fit TRBD1. The sequenced sample was peripheral blood. The CDR3 is CASSYVDRGSLFF. Written as DNA, the CDR3 is TGTGCCAGCAGTTACGTCGACAGGGGTTCACTGTTTTTT.